The 25 T cell receptor beta chains listed next were all sequenced from one sample in a study of T cells in Graves' hyperthyroidism and ophthalmopathy. Template material for amplifying TCR beta CDR3 regions consisted of RNA transcripts. The TCR CDR3 was amplified in a first-round RT-PCR using the HTBI primer set. TCRdb re-called the multiplex PCR reads through MiXCR, storing one row per CDR3 protein. Altogether 490,000 or so distinct CDR3 sequences are present, roughly 15% being singletons, with the ten largest covering around 28%. The source material was blood. The receptors were sampled from a woman in her 30s with Graves' ophthalmopathy.

This clonotype showed up just a few times. V gene TRBV6-5 combines with J gene TRBJ2-3; D is uncertain. V was shortened by 0 bases and J by 9 bases, with 10 bases between the two germline ends. The CDR3 runs to 13 residues. Germline V gives CDR1 MNHEY, CDR2 SVGAGI. DNA for the CDR3: TGTGCCAGCAGTTACTCGGTTGGTGGGACGCAGTATTTT. Translation: CASSYSVGGTQYF.

This clonotype has ten or more counts. This chain links TRBV4-2 with TRBJ2-3; D gene uncertain. The germline V gene has CDR1 LGHNA and CDR2 YNFKEQ. Trimming stripped 1 base from V and 2 bases from J, with 10 bases between. The CDR3 length is 15 residues. CDR3 amino acids: CASSQGGRYTDTQYF. CDR3 nucleotide sequence: TGTGCCAGCAGCCAAGGGGGAAGGTACACAGATACGCAGTATTTT.

At least ten counts were recorded for this clonotype. The chain has TRBV2 and TRBJ1-2; 7 nucleotides match TRBD1. Per germline, CDR1 SNHLY and CDR2 FYNNEI. The CDR3 consists of 13 residues. The V segment lost 8 bases and the J segment 5 bases; nucleotides outside the gene matches: 8. The CDR3 nucleotides are TGTGCCAGCGAACGGAGCAGGGGGTATGGCTACACCTTC. Amino acid sequence: CASERSRGYGYTF.

In its sample, this clonotype was seen many times. The chain employs TRBV5-1 and TRBJ2-7; D not resolved. This CDR3 spans 15 amino acids. The germline V and J ends were trimmed by 4 bases and 6 bases, with 20 bases remaining between them. Germline V gene data show CDR1 as SGHRS and CDR2 as YFSETQ. CDR3 loop: CASSGLDVLPSEQYF. CDR3 coding DNA: TGCGCCAGCAGCGGTCTTGACGTCCTCCCCAGCGAGCAGTACTTC.

The chain carries TRBV25-1 and TRBJ2-3; possibly TRBD1 or TRBD2 for D (5 bases each). The CDR3 runs 16 residues. Germline CDR1 MGHDK, CDR2 SYGVNS. V shed 5 bases and J shed 0 bases, with 15 bases lying between them. The chain's CDR3 is CASSPTGTASTDTQYF. The CDR3 DNA reads TGTGCCAGCAGTCCAACCGGGACGGCTAGCACAGATACGCAGTATTTT.

The chain's CDR3 is CASSNTGVNEQFF. The CDR3 coding sequence is TGTGCCAGCAGTAACACAGGGGTCAATGAGCAGTTCTTC. The chain couples TRBV2 to TRBJ2-1; 7 nucleotides agree with TRBD1. Germline V gives CDR1 SNHLY, CDR2 FYNNEI. The CDR3 extends over 13 amino acids. V shed 5 bases and J 6 bases; nucleotides not matched to a gene: 4.

This clonotype was found many times. The V gene is TRBV29-1, the J gene TRBJ1-1, with D unresolved. V lost 4 bases and J 6 bases, leaving 21 bases between the germline ends. This CDR3 contains 15 residues. In germline, CDR1 is SQVTM, CDR2 ANQGSEA. The CDR3 protein is CSVVRPSRALAEAFF. The CDR3 DNA reads TGCAGCGTTGTGAGGCCCTCGCGGGCGTTGGCTGAAGCTTTCTTT.

This clonotype occurred many times. The CDR3 DNA reads as TGTGCCAGCAGCGTAGCTTCTGTATCCTACAATGAGCAGTTCTTC. Encoded protein: CASSVASVSYNEQFF. The chain has TRBV9 and TRBJ2-1; no firm D call. V was clipped by 0 bases and J by 1 base, with 8 bases between them. CDR3 size: 15 residues. Germline-derived CDR1 and CDR2 are SGDLS and YYNGEE.

This clonotype was picked up a small number of times. The chain recombines TRBV6-5 with TRBJ2-7; 9 bases map to TRBD1. CDR1 is MNHEY, CDR2 SVGAGI, per germline. The CDR3 length is 16 residues. Unmatched junction bases numbered 11, after V lost 4 bases and J lost 4 bases. The CDR3 protein is CASSSGTGMDKYEQYF. CDR3 nucleotides: TGTGCCAGCAGTTCCGGGACAGGGATGGACAAATACGAGCAGTACTTC.

The chain has TRBV4-3 and TRBJ2-3; D is undetermined. From germline, CDR1 is LGHNA and CDR2 YSLEER. This CDR3 spans 14 amino acids. Trimming took off 6 bases at V and 0 bases at J, with 10 bases between the two ends. The CDR3 DNA follows: TGCGCCAGCAGTGGGATACTTAGCACAGATACGCAGTATTTT. This sequence encodes CASSGILSTDTQYF.

This clonotype was observed at least ten times. This rearrangement joins TRBV6-5 to TRBJ1-1; D gene unclear. V lost 3 bases and J 4 bases, leaving 9 bases between the germline ends. This CDR3 region has 13 residues. Germline loops: CDR1 MNHEY, CDR2 SVGAGI. The CDR3 protein is CASSYDTGTEAFF. The DNA of the CDR3 is TGTGCCAGCAGTTATGATACCGGCACTGAAGCTTTCTTT.

The chain is built from TRBV29-1 and TRBJ1-1, with no clear D. Germline lookup yields CDR1 SQVTM and CDR2 ANQGSEA. This CDR3 has 12 residues. The V and J ends lost 4 bases and 3 bases respectively, with 9 bases between them. This CDR3 reads CSVGVDYTEAFF. Here the CDR3 DNA reads TGCAGCGTTGGAGTGGATTACACTGAAGCTTTCTTT. Full variable domain (outside the CDR3, taken from reference TRBV29-1 and TRBJ1-1): SAVISQKPSRDICQRGTSLTIQCQVDSQVTMMFWYRQQPGQSLTLIATANQGSEATYESGFVIDKFPISRPNLTFSTLTVSNMSPEDSSIYLCSVGVDYTEAFFGQGTRLTVV.

This clonotype was observed many times. The V call is TRBV12-3 or TRBV12-4, the J call TRBJ2-3; D ambiguous. The CDR3 extends over 14 amino acids. The V and J ends lost 5 bases and 0 bases respectively, with 9 bases between them. The DNA of the CDR3 is TGTGCCAGCAGTCCTCGTCTGAGCACAGATACGCAGTATTTT. Translated, it gives CASSPRLSTDTQYF.

With respect to this clonotype: With a much larger clone just one base away, this may be a read error. V is TRBV20-1 and J is TRBJ1-2; no reliable D call. This CDR3 spans 12 amino acids. Germline V CDR1 and CDR2: DFQATT, SNEGSKA (reference sequence). CDR3 amino acids: CSAREPGNGYAF. In nucleotides, the CDR3 is TGCAGTGCTAGAGAGCCCGGTAATGGCTACGCCTTC.

This clonotype has only a few counts. This chain joins TRBV20-1 and TRBJ2-1; 14 positions match TRBD2. The CDR3 totals 14 residues. Losses at the gene ends were 6 bases for V and 9 bases for J; bases not matched to a gene: 7. Per germline, CDR1 DFQATT and CDR2 SNEGSKA (reference sequence). The CDR3 is CSAPVGLAGGEQFF. CDR3 nucleotides: TGCAGTGCCCCCGTCGGACTAGCGGGAGGTGAGCAGTTCTTC.

This clonotype was observed a few times. V gene TRBV7-9 combines with J gene TRBJ2-7, with D unclear. The germline gives CDR1 SEHNR, CDR2 FQNEAQ (reference sequence). The CDR3 is made up of 15 amino acids. V was trimmed by 1 base and J by 5 bases, leaving 15 bases between them. The CDR3: CASSLDRSRLHEQYF. CDR3 sequence (DNA): TGTGCCAGCAGCTTAGACAGATCAAGGCTCCACGAGCAGTACTTC.

This clonotype was observed a handful of times. CDR3 nucleotide sequence: TGTGCCAGCAGATATTCTGGGTCCCAATATGGCTACACCTTC. This codes for CASRYSGSQYGYTF. J is TRBJ1-2 and V is TRBV7-2; no firm D call. Trimming removed 6 bases from V and 5 bases from J, with 16 bases in between. This CDR3 has 14 residues. Per the germline V gene, CDR1 is SGHTA and CDR2 is FQGNSA.

As for this clonotype: A much larger clone lies a single base off, so this may be a read error. The V call is TRBV5-4, the J call TRBJ2-1; 10 nucleotides match TRBD2. The CDR3 consists of 16 residues. V lost 4 bases and J lost 4; bases outside the gene matches: 8. CDR1 SGHNT and CDR2 YYREEE come from the germline V gene (reference sequence). This CDR3 is CASSPGLAAPYNEQFF. CDR3 nucleotide sequence: TGTGCCAGCAGCCCCGGACTAGCGGCGCCGTACAATGAGCAGTTCTTC.

This clonotype was seen repeatedly, ten times or more. CDR3 sequence (DNA): TGTGCCAGCTCACCAAGGGAGAGTCCAGATACGCAGTATTTT. It yields the protein CASSPRESPDTQYF. This rearrangement joins TRBV18 to TRBJ2-3, with D tentatively TRBD2 (5 bases). CDR3 length equals 14 residues. The V gene's germline CDR1 is KGHSH and CDR2 LQKENI. V dropped 2 bases and J dropped 4 bases, with 10 bases sitting between them.

This chain connects TRBV6-2 or TRBV6-3 to TRBJ2-4; the D is unclear. CDR3 length: 14 residues. Germline values: CDR1 MNHEY, CDR2 SVGEGT. The V end lost 6 bases, the J end lost 1 base, and 10 bases lay between the germline ends. The CDR3: CASSPPGAKNIQYF. The CDR3 nucleotides read TGTGCCAGCAGCCCCCCTGGGGCCAAAAACATTCAGTACTTC.

This clonotype came up many times. The chain employs TRBV20-1 and TRBJ1-1, with no clear D. Germline loops: CDR1 DFQATT, CDR2 SNEGSKA (reference sequence). Trimming cost V 3 bases and J 5 bases, with 10 bases left between them. The CDR3 spans 12 residues. The CDR3 region has the DNA TGCAGTGCTAGGATAAGAGCGACTGAAGCTTTCTTT. This translates into CSARIRATEAFF.

This clonotype was recorded at least ten times. V gene TRBV28 combines with J gene TRBJ2-7; 9 bases agree with TRBD2. Germline V gene lookup returns CDR1 MDHEN and CDR2 SYDVKM. V trimming: 7 bases; J trimming: 4 bases; junction bases outside the gene matches: 11. The CDR3 runs to 15 residues. CDR3 sequence (DNA): TGTGCCAGCAACCACGCTAGCGGGATATCGTACGAGCAGTACTTC. This codes for CASNHASGISYEQYF.

This clonotype was seen ten or more times. V gene TRBV20-1 combines with J gene TRBJ2-5, with TRBD2 identical over 8 bases. The V and J ends lost 2 bases and 5 bases, in that order; junction bases with no gene match: 10. CDR1 is DFQATT and CDR2 is SNEGSKA in the germline V gene (reference sequence). There are 15 residues in the CDR3. In DNA form, the CDR3 reads TGCAGTGCTAGATACACCCCGGGACTAGAGGAGACCCAGTACTTC. This codes for CSARYTPGLEETQYF.

The rearrangement links TRBV6-2 or TRBV6-3 to TRBJ2-1, with D perhaps TRBD2 (5 bases). CDR3 length: 15 residues. Trimming shortened V by 6 bases and J by 4 bases, and 16 bases separated the two germline ends. Germline CDR1 is MNHEY and CDR2 is SVGEGT. CDR3 bases: TGTGCCAGCAGCCTTTCACTGGGGAGATACAATGAGCAGTTCTTC. The encoded protein is CASSLSLGRYNEQFF.

The chain carries TRBV28 and TRBJ1-2; possible D gene TRBD1, 5 bases. Germline CDR1 is MDHEN and CDR2 is SYDVKM. The CDR3 loop spans 19 amino acids. V was shortened by 6 bases and J by 0 bases, with 26 bases between the two germline ends. The DNA for the CDR3 is TGTGCCAGCAGCCCGTTGGGAGGGGAGCGGGACGAATCTAACTATGGCTACACCTTC. This gives the protein CASSPLGGERDESNYGYTF.